Presented here are 20 T cell receptor beta chains from one specimen sequenced in a study of blood T cell repertoires in COVID-19. Produced via immunoSEQ multiplex PCR; TCRdb's table is partial and in-frame only. This sample has about half a million clones, with 89% found just once. The sample taken for sequencing was peripheral blood. The origin of the receptors is a man aged 18 to 29 with COVID-19, enrolled during active disease.

V and J are TRBV11-2 and TRBJ1-4; 11 nucleotides line up with TRBD1. V trimming: 5 bases; J trimming: 11 bases; junction bases outside the gene matches: 4. This CDR3 has 13 residues. Looked up from germline, CDR1 is SGHAT and CDR2 is FQNNGV. The CDR3 region is CASSQDRGRKLFF. The CDR3 DNA follows: TGTGCCAGCAGCCAGGACAGGGGGCGGAAACTGTTTTTT. The complete variable domain, with remaining parts taken from reference TRBV11-2 and TRBJ1-4, reads EAGVAQSPRYKIIEKRQSVAFWCNPISGHATLYWYQQILGQGPKLLIQFQNNGVVDDSQLPKDRFSAERLKGVDSTLKIQPAKLEDSAVYLCASSQDRGRKLFFGSGTQLSVL.

This clone appeared once. The J gene is TRBJ2-3, the V gene TRBV5-8; 7 bases are a match to TRBD1. The length of the CDR3 is 13 residues. Germline CDR1 reads SGHTS; CDR2 reads YDEGEE. V was clipped by 8 bases and J by 6 bases; unmatched bases: 9. CDR3: CARKTGSADTQYF. In nucleotides, the CDR3 is TGTGCCAGGAAGACAGGGAGCGCGGATACGCAGTATTTT.

A remark on this clone: The sample contains more than one DNA sequence encoding this CDR3. This chain links TRBV15 with TRBJ2-5, with no clear D. V lost 0 bases to trimming and J lost 1 base, with 3 bases between them. This CDR3 has 13 amino acids. Germline assignment: CDR1 LNHNV and CDR2 YYDKDF (reference sequence). The CDR3 sequence: CATSRDLQETQYF. In DNA, the CDR3 is TGTGCCACCAGCAGAGATCTCCAAGAGACCCAGTACTTC.

J is TRBJ2-3 and V is TRBV7-6; 11 bases are shared with TRBD1. J lost 2 bases, V lost 5 bases, and 9 bases had no gene match. The CDR3 consists of 17 residues. From germline, CDR1 is SGHVS and CDR2 FNYEAQ. The CDR3 DNA sequence: TGTGCCAGCAGCCGACATATAGGACAGGGGGCCACAGATACGCAGTATTTT. Protein sequence: CASSRHIGQGATDTQYF.

The V call is TRBV5-5, the J call TRBJ2-7; D possibly corresponds to TRBD1 (6 bases). Germline V lookup: CDR1 SGHKS, CDR2 YYEKEE (reference sequence). The CDR3 covers 16 residues. Trimming took off 0 bases at V and 6 bases at J, with 19 bases between the two ends. This CDR3 reads CASSLGARQELGEQYF. The CDR3 DNA sequence: TGTGCCAGCAGCTTGGGGGCTAGACAGGAGCTGGGCGAGCAGTACTTC.

This clone is a singleton in its sample. The chain links TRBV28 to TRBJ2-2; D unresolved. V was clipped by 8 bases and J by 7 bases, with 11 bases between them. The germline gives CDR1 MDHEN, CDR2 SYDVKM. CDR3 size: 12 residues. The CDR3 DNA follows: TGTGCCAGCTCTAGTCCGGGCGGGGAGCTGTTTTTT. The encoded protein is CASSSPGGELFF.

The chain links TRBV18 to TRBJ2-1; 10 bases agree with TRBD2. The CDR3 runs to 16 residues. The junction had 10 bases not matched to a gene; V was cut back by 1 base and J by 10 bases. The germline CDR1 and CDR2 sequences are KGHSH and LQKENI. The CDR3 loop is CASSPQSGRAAGEQFF. The CDR3 DNA reads as TGTGCCAGCTCACCACAAAGCGGGAGGGCGGCCGGGGAGCAGTTCTTC.

The chain is built from TRBV5-1 and TRBJ2-5, with D maybe TRBD1 (8 bases). V lost 4 bases, J lost 1 base, and 14 bases lay in between. CDR3 length: 15 amino acids. Germline V lookup: CDR1 SGHRS, CDR2 YFSETQ. CDR3 sequence (DNA): TGCGCCAGCAGCCAGGGGGCGGGAGTCCAAGAGACCCAGTACTTC. As protein: CASSQGAGVQETQYF. The complete variable domain, with remaining parts taken from reference TRBV5-1 and TRBJ2-5, reads KAGVTQTPRYLIKTRGQQVTLSCSPISGHRSVSWYQQTPGQGLQFLFEYFSETQRNKGNFPGRFSGRQFSNSRSEMNVSTLELGDSALYLCASSQGAGVQETQYFGPGTRLLVL.

The chain couples TRBV5-8 to TRBJ1-2; the D gene is possibly TRBD1 (6 bases). The CDR3 is 14 residues long. V gave up 4 bases and J gave up 8 bases, with 18 bases separating them. Germline loops: CDR1 SGHTS, CDR2 YDEGEE. The CDR3 region is CASSPTVTGGGYTF. In DNA, the CDR3 is TGTGCCAGCAGCCCGACCGTGACAGGAGGCGGCTACACCTTC.

The rearrangement links TRBV6-4 to TRBJ2-3; 8 nucleotides agree with TRBD2. Germline values: CDR1 MRHNA, CDR2 SNTAGT. The CDR3 covers 16 residues. Germline trimming cut 4 bases from V and 4 bases from J; bases unmatched to any gene: 10. The CDR3 DNA is TGTGCCAGCAGTGTCATAGCGGGGCTAACAGCAGATACGCAGTATTTT. Its protein product is CASSVIAGLTADTQYF.

The chain couples TRBV11-2 to TRBJ1-3; D gene unclear. Per germline, CDR1 SGHAT and CDR2 FQNNGV. The V gene lost 1 base and the J gene lost 0 bases, with 13 bases spanning the gap. This CDR3 comprises 17 residues. As DNA, the CDR3 is TGTGCCAGCAGCTTAGTTGGAGATTTAAACTCTGGAAACACCATATATTTT. Protein product: CASSLVGDLNSGNTIYF.

The genes are TRBV11-2 and TRBJ1-4, with D perhaps TRBD1 (6 bases). With 0 bases removed from V and 7 bases from J, the gap between germline ends came to 15 bases. The germline gives CDR1 SGHAT, CDR2 FQNNGV. The CDR3 sequence is 16 residues long. The CDR3 sequence: CASSLDRGGSGEKLFF. CDR3 DNA sequence: TGTGCCAGCAGCTTAGATAGGGGGGGATCGGGTGAAAAACTGTTTTTT.

The V call is TRBV3-1 (or the pseudogene TRBV3-2), the J call TRBJ1-2; maybe TRBD1 (5 bases). Germline V gene data show CDR1 as LGHDT and CDR2 as YNNKEL (reference sequence). This CDR3 has 15 residues. The V end lost 3 bases, the J end lost 4 bases, and 15 bases lay between the germline ends. The CDR3 region is CASSQGTLYTYGYTF. CDR3 bases: TGTGCCAGCAGCCAGGGGACTTTATATACCTATGGCTACACCTTC.

V gene TRBV7-6 combines with J gene TRBJ1-2, with TRBD1 matching over 7 bases. Looked up from germline, CDR1 is SGHVS and CDR2 is FNYEAQ. J lost 2 bases, V lost 5 bases, and 5 bases had no gene match. CDR3 size: 14 residues. CDR3 region: CASSSEQGNYGYTF. CDR3 in DNA: TGTGCCAGCAGCAGTGAACAGGGGAACTATGGCTACACCTTC.

The chain uses TRBV23-1 and TRBJ2-7; 13 positions match TRBD2. TRBV23-1 is labeled an ORF, and its function is uncertain. This CDR3 contains 17 residues. V lost 3 bases to trimming and J lost 5 bases; unmatched junction nucleotides: 10. CDR3 bases: TGCGCCAGCAGTCACTTCGGACTAGCGGGAGTTCTGCACGAGCAGTACTTC. Amino acid sequence: CASSHFGLAGVLHEQYF.

V gene TRBV5-6 combines with J gene TRBJ1-2, with D possibly being TRBD1 (6 bases). The V gene lost 0 bases and the J gene lost 3 bases, with 12 bases spanning the gap. Looked up from germline, CDR1 is SGHDT and CDR2 is YYEEEE. The CDR3 length is 15 residues. Here the CDR3 reads CASSLGAAGDYGYTF. The CDR3 nucleotides are TGTGCCAGCAGCTTGGGAGCCGCAGGGGACTATGGCTACACCTTC. Together with reference TRBV5-6 and TRBJ1-2, the CDR3 gives the full variable domain: DAGVTQSPTHLIKTRGQQVTLRCSPKSGHDTVSWYQQALGQGPQFIFQYYEEEERQRGNFPDRFSGHQFPNYSSELNVNALLLGDSALYLCASSLGAAGDYGYTFGSGTRLTVV.

The chain recombines TRBV11-2 with TRBJ2-7; TRBD2 aligns across 11 bases. Per germline, CDR1 SGHAT and CDR2 FQNNGV. The junction had 10 bases not matched to a gene; V was cut back by 3 bases and J by 0 bases. The CDR3 extends over 18 amino acids. Here the CDR3 DNA reads TGTGCCAGCAGCTTTGTCGCTAGCGGGGGGCCCTTCTCCTACGAGCAGTACTTC. Its protein is CASSFVASGGPFSYEQYF.

The V gene is TRBV11-3, the J gene TRBJ2-3; D perhaps matches TRBD2 (7 bases). Germline CDR1 and CDR2: SGHNT and YENEEA. This CDR3 is 16 amino acids long. Trimming shortened V by 1 base and J by 0 bases, and 11 bases separated the two germline ends. CDR3 bases: TGTGCCAGCAGCTTAGTTGCGGGGGCTAGCACAGATACGCAGTATTTT. Amino acids: CASSLVAGASTDTQYF.

V and J are TRBV18 and TRBJ2-7, with TRBD1 matching 10 bases. The junction had 15 bases not matched to a gene; V was cut back by 4 bases and J by 6 bases. Germline values: CDR1 KGHSH, CDR2 LQKENI. This CDR3 contains 17 residues. Here the CDR3 reads CASSLEMSRDRGREQYF. The CDR3 bases are TGTGCCAGCTCACTCGAGATGAGCCGGGACAGGGGCCGCGAGCAGTACTTC.

The rearrangement links TRBV12-3 or TRBV12-4 to TRBJ1-2; a weak D match, TRBD1 (6 bases). V lost 1 base, J lost 6 bases, and 9 bases lay in between. The CDR3 is 13 residues long. Here the CDR3 DNA reads TGTGCCAGCAGTTTAGACTCAGGGGATGGCTACACCTTC. The encoded protein is CASSLDSGDGYTF.